This T cell receptor (beta chain) was retrieved from a study of cytomegalovirus exposure and HLA in healthy donors. General study points: The authors listed around 150 TCR beta chains as cytomegalovirus-associated. Three CMV-associated chains proved CMV antigen-specific in vitro. Later, an analysis found that TCR clusters from the first cohort tended to co-occur in the 120 or so validation repertoires.

As for this clone: Its antigen remains unidentified.

Measured with immunoSEQ multiplex PCR; TCRdb has only the in-frame clones, and not every one. The data contain some 210,000 clones, 70% to 90% of them singletons. It was the roughly 130-subject validation cohort, separate from the approximately 680-subject first cohort, to which the donors belonged. Germline CDR1 reads SGHTA; CDR2 reads FQGNSA. V was pared by 4 bases and J by 8 bases, with 14 bases between. This CDR3 spans 14 amino acids. The gene calls are TRBV7-2 and TRBJ2-2; D is unclear. This TCR derives from a woman younger than 35 in good health and CMV-seronegative. Sequencing was performed on PBMCs. CDR3 residues: CASSSRSPAGELFF. CDR3 in DNA: TGTGCCAGCAGCTCGCGTAGCCCGGCGGGGGAGCTGTTTTTT.